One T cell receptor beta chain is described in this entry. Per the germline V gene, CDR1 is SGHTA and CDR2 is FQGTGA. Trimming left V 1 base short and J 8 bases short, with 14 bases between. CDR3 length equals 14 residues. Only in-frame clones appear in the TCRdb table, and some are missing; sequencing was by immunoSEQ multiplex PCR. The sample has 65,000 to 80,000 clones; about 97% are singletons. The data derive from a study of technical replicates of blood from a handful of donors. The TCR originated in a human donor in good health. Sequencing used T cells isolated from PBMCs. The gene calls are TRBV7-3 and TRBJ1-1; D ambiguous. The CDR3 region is CASSLSVGGQEAFF. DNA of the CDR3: TGTGCCAGCAGCTTAAGTGTGGGTGGGCAAGAAGCTTTCTTT. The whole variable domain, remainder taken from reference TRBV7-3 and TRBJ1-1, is GAGVSQTPSNKVTEKGKYVELRCDPISGHTALYWYRQSLGQGPEFLIYFQGTGAADDSGLPNDRFFAVRPEGSVSTLKIQRTERGDSAVYLCASSLSVGGQEAFFGQGTRLTVV.